This entry lists 2 T cell receptor beta chains sequenced from one sample in a study of cytomegalovirus exposure and HLA in healthy donors. The PCR ran on 60 Vbeta and 13 Jbeta primers. Profiled with immunoSEQ multiplex PCR; TCRdb holds only in-frame clones, not every one. Of about 93,000 clones listed, under 90% were seen once; the top ten hold approximately 3.9%. Source material: PBMCs. All receptors derive from a man aged 45 to 65 in good health and CMV-seronegative.

The chain has TRBV28 and TRBJ1-5; TRBD1 is a possible D gene (6 bases). V dropped 6 bases and J dropped 2 bases, with 14 bases sitting between them. The V gene's germline CDR1 is MDHEN and CDR2 SYDVKM. The CDR3 totals 15 residues. CDR3 region: CASRGDRTRNQPQHF. The CDR3 DNA reads TGTGCCAGCAGGGGTGACAGGACTCGCAATCAGCCCCAGCATTTT.

V usage is TRBV2 and J usage is TRBJ1-5; D remains unclear. CDR1 and CDR2 (germline): SNHLY, FYNNEI. The V gene lost 8 bases and the J gene lost 4 bases, with 15 bases spanning the gap. The CDR3 has 14 residues. In DNA form, the CDR3 reads TGTGCCAGCTCCAGGACCGCGGGGAATCAGCCCCAGCATTTT. Its translation is CASSRTAGNQPQHF.